These T cell receptor beta chains were read from a single sample in a study of beta chain features in type 1 diabetes. Libraries were prepared by immunoSEQ multiplex PCR; TCRdb keeps only in-frame clonotypes and omits some of them. The data show about 340,000 clones, 9.3% seen once. Material: central memory CD4+ T cells from blood. The receptors shown here come from a man between 25 and 39 years old with type 1 diabetes. Both conserved end residues are part of each CDR3. Fields, in order: V gene, clone size, J gene, CDR3 length, D gene, CDR3 DNA, CDR3 protein. D genes are given only for firm matches. Clone size appears in some rows only: once, few, many, or a class for an expanded clone.

TRBV5-4	few	TRBJ1-2	15	TRBD1	TGTGCCAGCAGCTTGGCCAGACAGGGGAAGGATGGCTACACCTTC	CASSLARQGKDGYTF
TRBV7-2	few	TRBJ2-1	13	NA	TGTGCCAGCAGCCGATATTCTCAGGGTGAGCAGTTCTTC	CASSRYSQGEQFF
TRBV25-1	few	TRBJ1-2	15	NA	TGTGCCAGCAGCAACTCTAAAGACAGGTTTGATGGCTACACCTTC	CASSNSKDRFDGYTF
TRBV7-2	NA	TRBJ2-1	12	NA	TGTGCCAGCAGCTTAACAGGGAGTGAGCAGTTCTTC	CASSLTGSEQFF
TRBV5-1	NA	TRBJ1-4	15	NA	TGCGCCAGCAGCTTGGCTACAGGAAGCAATGAAAAACTGTTTTTT	CASSLATGSNEKLFF
TRBV5-1	few	TRBJ2-1	13	NA	TGCGCCAGCAGCTTGGCCGACACGAATGAGCAGTTCTTC	CASSLADTNEQFF
TRBV28	few	TRBJ2-2	15	TRBD2	TGTGCCAGCCGGACCCAAGCGGGGGTCACCGGGGAGCTGTTTTTT	CASRTQAGVTGELFF
TRBV9	NA	TRBJ2-5	14	NA	TGTGCCAGCAGTTGGCAGGCCACCCAAGAGACCCAGTACTTC	CASSWQATQETQYF
TRBV2	NA	TRBJ1-1	13	TRBD1	TGTGCCAGCAGGGGTGACAGGGGGGCTGAAGCTTTCTTT	CASRGDRGAEAFF
TRBV7-2	few	TRBJ2-7	13	NA	TGTGCCAGCAGCTTAGGTAGGGGCTACGAGCAGTACTTC	CASSLGRGYEQYF
TRBV19	NA	TRBJ1-4	14	NA	TGTGCCAGTAGTATACATGGGCTCAGTGAAAAACTGTTTTTT	CASSIHGLSEKLFF
TRBV9	few	TRBJ2-5	12	NA	TGTGCCAGCAGCGTCGGCGAAGAGACCCAGTACTTC	CASSVGEETQYF
TRBV23-1	few	TRBJ1-1	16	TRBD1	TGCGCCAGCAGTCAATCGCCAGGGGGCATGGGGACTGAAGCTTTCTTT	CASSQSPGGMGTEAFF
TRBV6-5	few	TRBJ2-1	14	NA	TGTGCCAGCAGTTACTGGCAGGCCAAGAATGAGCAGTTCTTC	CASSYWQAKNEQFF
TRBV10-3	NA	TRBJ2-5	15	TRBD1	TGTGCCATCAGTGAAGGGACAGGGGTGTCGTGGGAGCAGTACTTC	CAISEGTGVSWEQYF
TRBV30	NA	TRBJ2-5	14	NA	TGTGCCTGGGGGTATGGCGGGGGCCAGGAGACCCAGTACTTC	CAWGYGGGQETQYF
TRBV7-2	few	TRBJ2-5	13	NA	TGTGCCATCGGGTCGGCTTCACAAGAGACCCAGTACTTC	CAIGSASQETQYF